This T cell receptor (beta chain) is from a study of OX40 agonist ivuxolimab in advanced cancers. Study as a whole: Three patients responded partially, comprising one with hepatocellular carcinoma and two with cutaneous melanoma.

The CDR3 contains 13 residues. Germline assignment: CDR1 SGDLS and CDR2 YYNGEE. The germline V and J ends were trimmed by 3 bases and 5 bases, with 11 bases remaining between them. The assay was immunoSEQ multiplex PCR, and TCRdb's table has in-frame clones only and misses some. This repertoire shows 30,000 or so clones, 80% to 85% found once; its top ten account for about 20%. Here the sequenced sample was CD4+ or CD8+ T cells sorted from blood, taken in a trial of the OX40 agonist ivuxolimab. The chain uses TRBV9 and TRBJ2-5; D not certain. This TCR came from an adult with an advanced solid tumor such as melanoma, head and neck, liver or kidney cancer. CDR3 coding DNA: TGTGCCAGCAGCGGACCTTTCGGGGAGACCCAGTACTTC. Encoded protein: CASSGPFGETQYF.